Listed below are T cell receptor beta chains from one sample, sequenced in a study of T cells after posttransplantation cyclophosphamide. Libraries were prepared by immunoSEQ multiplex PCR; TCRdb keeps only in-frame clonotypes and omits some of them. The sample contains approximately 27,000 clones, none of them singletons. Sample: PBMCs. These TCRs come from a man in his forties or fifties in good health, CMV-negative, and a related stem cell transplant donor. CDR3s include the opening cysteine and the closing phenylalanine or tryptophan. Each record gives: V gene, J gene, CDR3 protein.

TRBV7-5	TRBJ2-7	CVRSSPTSGDNSTYEQYF
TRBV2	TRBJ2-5	CASRMTAVWETQYF
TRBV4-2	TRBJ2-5	CASSQEVRETQYF
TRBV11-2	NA	CASSRARTAASYEQYF
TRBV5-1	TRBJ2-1	CASSLATGINEQFF
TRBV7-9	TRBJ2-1	CASSRPTSGRRNEQFF
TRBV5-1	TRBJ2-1	CASSLGGVGYNEQFF
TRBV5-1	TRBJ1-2	CASSWDRVVYGYTF
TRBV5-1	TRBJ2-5	CASSLALAGGQETQYF
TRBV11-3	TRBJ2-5	CASSLSQGGTQYF
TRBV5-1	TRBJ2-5	CASSLVMTQETQYF
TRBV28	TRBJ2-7	CASSPGTGRYEQYF
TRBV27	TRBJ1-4	CASNNQGGSEKLFF
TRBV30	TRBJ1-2	CAWSRDRPRGYTF
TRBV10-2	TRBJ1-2	CASSEYGTGRNYGYTF
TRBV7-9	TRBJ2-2	CASSLALRIANTGELFF
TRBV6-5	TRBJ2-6	CASSYQTGSGANVLTF
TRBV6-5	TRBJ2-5	CASSDSRETQYF
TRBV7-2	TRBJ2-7	CASSLGDGGPYEQYF
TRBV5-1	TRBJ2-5	CASSLEMSQETQYF
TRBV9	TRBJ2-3	CASSVDIAGSTDTQYF
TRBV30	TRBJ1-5	CAWSTRGSNQPQHF
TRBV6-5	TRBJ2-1	CASSYSRDAGEQFF
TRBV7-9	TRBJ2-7	CASSLPQTYEQYF
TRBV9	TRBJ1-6	CASSVEGDDNSPLHF
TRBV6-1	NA	CASSEDRGSSYEQYF
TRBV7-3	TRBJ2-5	CASSLAGSGGVETQYF
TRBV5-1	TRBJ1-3	CASADGSGNTIYF
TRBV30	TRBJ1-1	CAWSVIGTLNTEAFF
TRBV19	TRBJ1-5	CASRIGQGNQPQHF
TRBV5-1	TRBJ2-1	CASSLVTGVYNEQFF
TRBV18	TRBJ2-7	CASSPADYEQYF
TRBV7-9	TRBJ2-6	CASSLGVGAGTGANVLTF
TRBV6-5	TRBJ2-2	CASSYDSHTGELFF
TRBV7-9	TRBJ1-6	CASSGGVSVSPLHF
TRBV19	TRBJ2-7	CASSPQGGHEQYF
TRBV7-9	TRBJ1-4	CASSFGRSGGTEKLFF
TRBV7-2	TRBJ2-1	CASRPRQRDNEQFF
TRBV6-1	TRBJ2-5	CASSRTGVEGETQHF
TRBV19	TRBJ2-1	CASRGLATQEQFF
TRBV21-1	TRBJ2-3	CAPHSRLNSISRPDTQYF
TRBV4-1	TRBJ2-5	CASSPQGLSETQYF
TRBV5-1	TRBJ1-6	CASSEGQGFSPLHF
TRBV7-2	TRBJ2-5	CASRPFGGSQETQYF
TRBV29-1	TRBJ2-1	CSGSINREGEQFF
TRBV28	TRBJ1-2	CASSLGRDRLTVGYTF
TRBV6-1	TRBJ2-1	CASSLTGGSYNEQFF
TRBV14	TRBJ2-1	CASSQDPSGSYGEQFF
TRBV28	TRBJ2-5	CASSLEGGHQETQYF
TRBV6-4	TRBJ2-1	CASSDGGGEGYNEQFF